These 10 T cell receptor beta chains came from one sample sequenced in a study of blood T cell repertoires in COVID-19. Sequencing used immunoSEQ multiplex PCR; TCRdb keeps in-frame clones, though not all of them. In the table there are just over 150,000 clones, about 85% of which are singletons. The sample was peripheral blood. The receptors here all came from a human donor with acute or convalescent COVID-19. The donor label of this sample is uncertain.

Here the CDR3 DNA reads TGTGCCAGCAGTTGGGAGACAGGGGGCCCCTACGAGCAGTACTTC. Translating gives CASSWETGGPYEQYF. The gene calls are TRBV28 and TRBJ2-7; 10 bases map to TRBD1. Germline V gene lookup returns CDR1 MDHEN and CDR2 SYDVKM. After removal of 4 bases from V and 2 bases from J, the junction contained 5 bases not matched to a gene. There are 15 residues in the CDR3.

This sequence joins TRBV6-2 or TRBV6-3 and TRBJ2-6, with D tentatively TRBD1 (5 bases). CDR1 MNHEY and CDR2 SVGEGT come from the germline V gene. Trimming left V 5 bases short and J 4 bases short, with 21 bases between. The CDR3 loop spans 18 amino acids. CDR3 in amino acids: CASSKRTQPRTGANVLTF. DNA for the CDR3: TGTGCCAGCAGTAAAAGGACACAGCCGAGGACGGGGGCCAACGTCCTGACTTTC.

This chain's CDR3 is CASSPRTAMNTEAFF. CDR3 DNA sequence: TGTGCCAGCAGTCCCCGGACTGCGATGAACACTGAAGCTTTCTTT. This chain links TRBV27 with TRBJ1-1, with D uncertain. Germline V gene lookup returns CDR1 MNHEY and CDR2 SMNVEV (reference sequence). Trimming removed 5 bases from V and 0 bases from J, with 13 bases in between. The CDR3 extends over 15 amino acids.

This sequence joins TRBV19 and TRBJ1-2; no reliable D call. The ends were cut back, 9 bases at V and 6 bases at J, with 11 bases in the middle. Germline values: CDR1 LNHDA, CDR2 SQIVND (reference sequence). The CDR3 covers 11 residues. CDR3 region: CASREQHGYTF. The CDR3 DNA follows: TGTGCCAGCCGGGAACAGCATGGCTACACCTTC.

V is TRBV2 and J is TRBJ2-7, with TRBD1 identical over 9 bases. The CDR3 runs to 13 residues. CDR1 and CDR2 from the germline V gene are SNHLY and FYNNEI. V trimming: 7 bases; J trimming: 11 bases; junction bases outside the gene matches: 12. CDR3 sequence: CASMTGQGTNKYF. The CDR3 nucleotides are TGTGCCAGCATGACCGGACAGGGGACAAATAAGTACTTC.

V gene TRBV4-2 combines with J gene TRBJ2-3; D perhaps matches TRBD2 (5 bases). The CDR3 contains 15 residues. V lost 1 base and J 0 bases, leaving 8 bases between the germline ends. Germline CDR1 and CDR2: LGHNA and YNFKEQ. The CDR3 bases are TGTGCCAGCAGCCAAGCGGGGATCAGCACAGATACGCAGTATTTT. It yields the protein CASSQAGISTDTQYF.

The rearrangement links TRBV6-5 to TRBJ1-2; TRBD1 might be the D (5 bases). CDR3 size: 13 residues. V gave up 11 bases and J gave up 1 base, with 14 bases separating them. Looked up from germline, CDR1 is MNHEY and CDR2 is SVGAGI. The CDR3 DNA is TGTGCCGCTGCGAACAGGAATAACTATGGCTACACCTTC. It encodes CAAANRNNYGYTF.

This sequence joins TRBV5-1 and TRBJ2-3; 12 bases agree with TRBD2. The V gene end was trimmed by 3 bases and the J gene end by 5 bases; junction bases not matched to a gene: 4. The CDR3 length is 15 residues. The germline gives CDR1 SGHRS, CDR2 YFSETQ. The CDR3 sequence is CASSSQTSGGDTQYF. The CDR3 region has the DNA TGCGCCAGCAGCTCCCAGACTAGCGGGGGAGATACGCAGTATTTT.

This chain connects TRBV5-6 to TRBJ2-7, with D hard to call. V lost 2 bases and J 0 bases, leaving 12 bases between the germline ends. CDR3 size: 15 residues. The V gene's germline CDR1 is SGHDT and CDR2 YYEEEE. CDR3 region: CASSFSTRSSYEQYF. In DNA form, the CDR3 reads TGTGCCAGCAGCTTTAGCACTCGAAGCTCCTACGAGCAGTACTTC.

The chain couples TRBV5-1 to TRBJ2-3, with 12 bases that match TRBD2. Germline CDR1 SGHRS, CDR2 YFSETQ. The CDR3 has 15 amino acids. V shed 0 bases and J 5 bases; nucleotides not matched to a gene: 1. CDR3 sequence (DNA): TGCGCCAGCAGCTTGGGACTAGCGGGGGAAGATACGCAGTATTTT. This encodes CASSLGLAGEDTQYF.